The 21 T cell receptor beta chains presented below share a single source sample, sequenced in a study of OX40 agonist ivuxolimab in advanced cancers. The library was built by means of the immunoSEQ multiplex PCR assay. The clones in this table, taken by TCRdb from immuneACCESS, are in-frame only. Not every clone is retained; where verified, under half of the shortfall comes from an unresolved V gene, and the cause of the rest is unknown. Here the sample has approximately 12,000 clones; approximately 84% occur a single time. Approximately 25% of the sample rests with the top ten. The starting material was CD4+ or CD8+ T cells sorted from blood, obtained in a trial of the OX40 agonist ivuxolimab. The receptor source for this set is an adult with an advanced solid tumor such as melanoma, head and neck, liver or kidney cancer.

CDR3 sequence (DNA): TGTGCCAGCAGTGCGGGACAGGGGAATGAAAAACTGTTTTTT. This sequence encodes CASSAGQGNEKLFF. The V and J genes are TRBV9 and TRBJ1-4; 10 positions agree with TRBD1. This CDR3 spans 14 amino acids. Germline loops: CDR1 SGDLS, CDR2 YYNGEE. J lost 5 bases, V lost 5 bases, and 3 bases had no gene match.

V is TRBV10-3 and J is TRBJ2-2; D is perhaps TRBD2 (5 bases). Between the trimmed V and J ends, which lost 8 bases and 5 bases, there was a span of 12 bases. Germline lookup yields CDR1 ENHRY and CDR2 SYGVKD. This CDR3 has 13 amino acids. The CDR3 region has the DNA TGTGCCATCCAGGACTCCGGGACCGGGGAGCTGTTTTTT. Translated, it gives CAIQDSGTGELFF.

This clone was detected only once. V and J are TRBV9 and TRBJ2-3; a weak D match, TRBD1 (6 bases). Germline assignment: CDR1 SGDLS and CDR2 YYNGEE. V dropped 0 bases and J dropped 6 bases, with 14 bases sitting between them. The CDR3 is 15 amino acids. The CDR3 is CASSVASGAADTQYF. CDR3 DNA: TGTGCCAGCAGCGTAGCTTCAGGGGCTGCGGATACGCAGTATTTT. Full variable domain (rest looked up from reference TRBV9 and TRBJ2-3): DSGVTQTPKHLITATGQRVTLRCSPRSGDLSVYWYQQSLDQGLQFLIQYYNGEERAKGNILERFSAQQFPDLHSELNLSSLELGDSALYFCASSVASGAADTQYFGPGTRLTVL.

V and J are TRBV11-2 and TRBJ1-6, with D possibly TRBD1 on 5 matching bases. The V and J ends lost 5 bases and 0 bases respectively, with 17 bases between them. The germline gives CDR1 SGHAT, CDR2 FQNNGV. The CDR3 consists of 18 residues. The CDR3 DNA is TGTGCCAGCAGCGAACTTCCGGGACTCAGCTCCTATAATTCACCCCTCCACTTT. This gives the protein CASSELPGLSSYNSPLHF.

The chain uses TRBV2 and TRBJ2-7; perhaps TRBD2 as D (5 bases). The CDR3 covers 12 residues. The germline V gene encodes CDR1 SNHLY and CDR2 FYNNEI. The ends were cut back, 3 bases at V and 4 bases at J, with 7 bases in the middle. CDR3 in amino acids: CASSDEGYEQYF. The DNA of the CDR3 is TGTGCCAGCAGTGACGAGGGTTACGAGCAGTACTTC.

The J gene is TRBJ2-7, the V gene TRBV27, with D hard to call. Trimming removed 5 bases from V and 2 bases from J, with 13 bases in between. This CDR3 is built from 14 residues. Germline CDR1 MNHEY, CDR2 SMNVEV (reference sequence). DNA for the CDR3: TGTGCCAGCAGTCCCTGGGAACGAACCTACGAGCAGTACTTC. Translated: CASSPWERTYEQYF.

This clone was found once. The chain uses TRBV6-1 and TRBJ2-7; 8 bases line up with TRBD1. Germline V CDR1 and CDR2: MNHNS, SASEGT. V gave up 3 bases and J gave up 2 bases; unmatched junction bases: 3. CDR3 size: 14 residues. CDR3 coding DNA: TGTGCCAGCAGTGAGACAGGGGACGCCTACGAGCAGTACTTC. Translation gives CASSETGDAYEQYF.

The chain's CDR3 is CASSFGTTIYNEQFF. The CDR3 DNA reads TGTGCCAGCAGCTTCGGGACTACAATATACAATGAGCAGTTCTTC. V and J are TRBV11-2 and TRBJ2-1, with TRBD2 identical over 7 bases. Germline CDR1 and CDR2: SGHAT and FQNNGV. The length of the CDR3 is 15 residues. V shed 3 bases, J shed 4 bases, and the junction held 6 bases outside the gene matches.

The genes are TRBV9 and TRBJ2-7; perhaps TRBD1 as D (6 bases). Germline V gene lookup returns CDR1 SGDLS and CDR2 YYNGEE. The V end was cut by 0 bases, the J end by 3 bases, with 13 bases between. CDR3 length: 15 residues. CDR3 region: CASSVEAGANYEQYF. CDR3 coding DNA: TGTGCCAGCAGCGTAGAGGCAGGGGCTAACTACGAGCAGTACTTC.

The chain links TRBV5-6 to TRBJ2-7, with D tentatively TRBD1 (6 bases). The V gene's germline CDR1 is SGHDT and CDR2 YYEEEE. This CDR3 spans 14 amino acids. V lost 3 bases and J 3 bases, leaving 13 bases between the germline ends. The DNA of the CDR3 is TGTGCCAGCAGCTCGTGGACAGACTTCTACGAGCAGTACTTC. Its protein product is CASSSWTDFYEQYF. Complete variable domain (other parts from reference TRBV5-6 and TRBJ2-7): DAGVTQSPTHLIKTRGQQVTLRCSPKSGHDTVSWYQQALGQGPQFIFQYYEEEERQRGNFPDRFSGHQFPNYSSELNVNALLLGDSALYLCASSSWTDFYEQYFGPGTRLTVT.

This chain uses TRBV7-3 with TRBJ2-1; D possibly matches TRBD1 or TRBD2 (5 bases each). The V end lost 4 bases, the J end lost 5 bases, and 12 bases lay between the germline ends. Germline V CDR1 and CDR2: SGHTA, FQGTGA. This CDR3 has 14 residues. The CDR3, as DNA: TGTGCCAGCAGCTCCCCGGGGCAGAACAATGAGCAGTTCTTC. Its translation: CASSSPGQNNEQFF. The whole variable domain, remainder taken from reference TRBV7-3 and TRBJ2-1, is GAGVSQTPSNKVTEKGKYVELRCDPISGHTALYWYRQSLGQGPEFLIYFQGTGAADDSGLPNDRFFAVRPEGSVSTLKIQRTERGDSAVYLCASSSPGQNNEQFFGPGTRLTVL.

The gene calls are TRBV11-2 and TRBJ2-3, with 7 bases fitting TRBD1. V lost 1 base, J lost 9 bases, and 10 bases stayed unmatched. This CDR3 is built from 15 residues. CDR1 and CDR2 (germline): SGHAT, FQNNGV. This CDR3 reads CASSLVVQGHETQYF. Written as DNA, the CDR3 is TGTGCCAGCAGCTTAGTGGTACAGGGGCATGAAACGCAGTATTTT.

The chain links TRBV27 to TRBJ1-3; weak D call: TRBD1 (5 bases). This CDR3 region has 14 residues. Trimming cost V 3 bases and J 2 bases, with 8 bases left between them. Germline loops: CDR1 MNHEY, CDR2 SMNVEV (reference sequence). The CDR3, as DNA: TGTGCCAGCAGTTTTGGGGGGGCTGGAAACACCATATATTTT. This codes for CASSFGGAGNTIYF.

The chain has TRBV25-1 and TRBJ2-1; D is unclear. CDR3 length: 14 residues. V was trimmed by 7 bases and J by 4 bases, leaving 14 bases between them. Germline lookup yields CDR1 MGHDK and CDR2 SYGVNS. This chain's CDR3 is CASIGSLAYNEQFF. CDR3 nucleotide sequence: TGTGCCAGCATTGGTTCCCTGGCTTACAATGAGCAGTTCTTC.

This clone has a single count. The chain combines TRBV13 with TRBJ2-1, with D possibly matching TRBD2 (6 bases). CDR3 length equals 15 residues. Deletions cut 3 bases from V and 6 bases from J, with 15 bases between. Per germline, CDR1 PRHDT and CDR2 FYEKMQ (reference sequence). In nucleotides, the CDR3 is TGTGCCAGCAGCTTTAGCGGACCACCCACCAATGAGCAGTTCTTC. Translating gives CASSFSGPPTNEQFF.

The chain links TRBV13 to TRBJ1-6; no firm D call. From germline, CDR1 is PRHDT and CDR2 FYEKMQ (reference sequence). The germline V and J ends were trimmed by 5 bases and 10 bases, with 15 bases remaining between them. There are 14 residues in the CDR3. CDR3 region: CASSPGPTPSPLHF. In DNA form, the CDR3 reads TGTGCCAGCAGCCCCGGTCCTACGCCATCACCCCTCCACTTT.

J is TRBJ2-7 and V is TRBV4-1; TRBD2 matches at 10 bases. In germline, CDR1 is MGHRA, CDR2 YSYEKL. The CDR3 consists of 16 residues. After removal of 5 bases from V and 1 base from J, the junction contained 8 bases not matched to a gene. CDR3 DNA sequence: TGCGCCAGCAGCAGGCTAGCGGGAGTTTCATCCTACGAGCAGTACTTC. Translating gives CASSRLAGVSSYEQYF.

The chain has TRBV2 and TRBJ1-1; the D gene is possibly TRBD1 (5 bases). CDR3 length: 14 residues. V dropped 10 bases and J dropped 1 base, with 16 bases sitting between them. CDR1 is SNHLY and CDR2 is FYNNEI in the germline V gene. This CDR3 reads CATCRGAGNTEAFF. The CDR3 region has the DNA TGTGCCACCTGTCGGGGCGCAGGGAACACTGAAGCTTTCTTT.

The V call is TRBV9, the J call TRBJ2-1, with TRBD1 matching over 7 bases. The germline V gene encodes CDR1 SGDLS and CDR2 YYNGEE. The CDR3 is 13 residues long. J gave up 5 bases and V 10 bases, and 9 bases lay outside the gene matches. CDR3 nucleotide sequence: TGTGCCGGGGCCGGGACAGATAACAATGAGCAGTTCTTC. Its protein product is CAGAGTDNNEQFF.

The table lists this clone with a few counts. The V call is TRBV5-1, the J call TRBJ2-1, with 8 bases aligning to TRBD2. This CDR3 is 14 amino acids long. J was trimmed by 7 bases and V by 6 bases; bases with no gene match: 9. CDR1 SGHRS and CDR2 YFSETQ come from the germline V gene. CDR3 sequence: CASTSGGLLNEQFF. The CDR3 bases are TGCGCCAGCACCAGCGGGGGCCTGCTGAATGAGCAGTTCTTC.

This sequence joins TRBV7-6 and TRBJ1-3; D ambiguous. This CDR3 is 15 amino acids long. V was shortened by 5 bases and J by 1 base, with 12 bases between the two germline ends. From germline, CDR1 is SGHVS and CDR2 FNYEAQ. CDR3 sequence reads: CASSGSFLSGNTIYF. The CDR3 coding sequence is TGTGCCAGCAGCGGGAGTTTTTTGTCTGGAAACACCATATATTTT.